A single sample gave rise to the 26 T cell receptor beta chains below, sequenced in a study of blood T cell repertoires in COVID-19. Here immunoSEQ multiplex PCR was the method, and the copy in TCRdb shows in-frame clones only, minus some. In the table there are more than 70,000 clones, 86% of which are singletons. Material for sequencing was peripheral blood. The receptors were sampled from an elderly man with active or convalescent COVID-19.

The gene calls are TRBV6-5 and TRBJ1-1; 7 bases are shared with TRBD1. This CDR3 contains 15 residues. Per germline, CDR1 MNHEY and CDR2 SVGAGI. V shed 4 bases, J shed 1 base, and the junction held 6 bases outside the gene matches. CDR3 in DNA: TGTGCCAGCAGTTCCCGTGGGACAGCGAACACTGAAGCTTTCTTT. This sequence encodes CASSSRGTANTEAFF.

This chain joins TRBV5-8 and TRBJ1-5; tentative D call: TRBD1 (6 bases). Germline CDR1 is SGHTS and CDR2 is YDEGEE. V lost 6 bases and J 4 bases, leaving 23 bases between the germline ends. CDR3 size: 17 residues. The CDR3 is CASTPLGGQMGNQPQHF. The CDR3 bases are TGTGCCAGCACCCCGTTGGGGGGGCAAATGGGGAATCAGCCCCAGCATTTT.

This chain joins TRBV5-8 and TRBJ2-5; D is undetermined. CDR1 SGHTS and CDR2 YDEGEE come from the germline V gene. V lost 0 bases and J lost 2, with 5 bases in between. The CDR3 has 13 amino acids. The CDR3 bases are TGTGCCAGCAGCTTGGTTCGGCAAGAGACCCAGTACTTC. The encoded protein is CASSLVRQETQYF.

This clone showed up just once. This rearrangement joins TRBV3-1 (or the pseudogene TRBV3-2) to TRBJ2-1; TRBD2 matches at 11 bases. This CDR3 is 15 amino acids long. Germline CDR1 is LGHDT and CDR2 is YNNKEL (reference sequence). With 4 bases clipped from V and 3 bases from J, the junction kept 2 bases outside the gene matches. The CDR3: CASSPTSGSYNEQFF. The CDR3 DNA reads as TGTGCCAGCAGCCCCACTAGCGGGAGCTACAATGAGCAGTTCTTC.

CDR3 sequence (DNA): TGTGCCAGCAGCCCCGACCGACAGGGCGGGACCGTCTATGGCTACACCTTC. Its translation: CASSPDRQGGTVYGYTF. This rearrangement joins TRBV3-1 (or the pseudogene TRBV3-2) to TRBJ1-2; 7 bases are shared with TRBD1. Germline trimming cut 4 bases from V and 4 bases from J; bases unmatched to any gene: 15. Germline CDR1 reads LGHDT; CDR2 reads YNNKEL (reference sequence). The CDR3 spans 17 residues.

V and J are TRBV11-1 and TRBJ1-1; 8 bases agree with TRBD1. This CDR3 comprises 14 residues. V was clipped by 2 bases and J by 6 bases; unmatched bases: 5. Per the germline V gene, CDR1 is SGHAT and CDR2 is FQDESV (reference sequence). The CDR3, as DNA: TGTGCCAGCAGCTTATTAACAGGGGGATCTGAAGCTTTCTTT. This encodes CASSLLTGGSEAFF.

V gene TRBV7-3 combines with J gene TRBJ2-2, with 10 nucleotides matching TRBD2. This CDR3 has 17 amino acids. With 5 bases clipped from V and 4 bases from J, the junction kept 10 bases outside the gene matches. Germline values: CDR1 SGHTA, CDR2 FQGTGA. The CDR3 is CASSLSSGRGATGELFF. CDR3 bases: TGTGCCAGCAGCCTTTCGAGCGGGAGGGGGGCCACCGGGGAGCTGTTTTTT.

The rearrangement links TRBV28 to TRBJ1-1; maybe TRBD1 (6 bases). Trimming stripped 6 bases from V and 6 bases from J, with 11 bases between. This CDR3 comprises 12 residues. Germline-derived CDR1 and CDR2 are MDHEN and SYDVKM. The CDR3 nucleotides read TGTGCCAGCAGCGAAAACAGGGCTGAAGCTTTCTTT. Protein: CASSENRAEAFF.

The chain recombines TRBV29-1 with TRBJ2-7; 9 nucleotides agree with TRBD1. The V and J ends lost 7 bases and 4 bases, in that order; junction bases with no gene match: 5. CDR3 length equals 12 residues. The germline V gene has CDR1 SQVTM and CDR2 ANQGSEA. The chain's CDR3 is CSDRDRAYEQYF. CDR3 nucleotide sequence: TGCAGCGACCGGGACAGGGCGTACGAGCAGTACTTC.

The chain joins TRBV28 to TRBJ1-1, with 10 bases that match TRBD1. The trim removed 7 bases at V and 1 base at J, leaving 12 bases unmatched. The CDR3 totals 17 residues. Germline lookup yields CDR1 MDHEN and CDR2 SYDVKM. CDR3 nucleotide sequence: TGTGCCAGCAATCCCTCCCCCGGGGACAGGGGGAACACTGAAGCTTTCTTT. It specifies CASNPSPGDRGNTEAFF.

V usage is TRBV7-8 and J usage is TRBJ2-7, with 8 positions matching TRBD2. CDR1 and CDR2 from the germline V gene are SGHVS and FQNEAQ. The CDR3 sequence is 15 residues long. With V trimmed by 1 base and J by 6 bases, 8 bases remained unmatched. CDR3 bases: TGTGCCAGCAGCTTAGGGGATAGCGGGATCGGCGAGCAGTACTTC. Translation: CASSLGDSGIGEQYF.

CDR3 sequence reads: CASRGQGTGELFF. In DNA, the CDR3 is TGTGCCAGCAGAGGGCAGGGGACCGGGGAGCTGTTTTTT. The gene calls are TRBV11-3 and TRBJ2-2, with a possible D match to TRBD1 (6 bases). The ends were cut back, 6 bases at V and 5 bases at J, with 10 bases in the middle. The germline CDR1 and CDR2 sequences are SGHNT and YENEEA. There are 13 residues in the CDR3.

V is TRBV4-1 and J is TRBJ2-1; 10 nucleotides match TRBD1. Per germline, CDR1 MGHRA and CDR2 YSYEKL. This CDR3 is 16 amino acids long. The V gene end was trimmed by 2 bases and the J gene end by 7 bases; junction bases not matched to a gene: 8. The CDR3 coding sequence is TGCGCCAGCAGCCAAACCCCGGGACAGGGGCGAAATGAGCAGTTCTTC. The encoded protein is CASSQTPGQGRNEQFF.

The chain carries TRBV10-3 and TRBJ1-1; TRBD1 agrees at 7 bases. Trimming at V came to 4 bases and at J to 11 bases, leaving 4 bases not matched to a gene. The CDR3 contains 11 residues. CDR1 and CDR2 (germline): ENHRY, SYGVKD. The CDR3 here is CAISATGTAFF. In nucleotides, the CDR3 is TGTGCCATCAGTGCGACAGGGACGGCTTTCTTT.

The chain links TRBV29-1 to TRBJ2-3; D might be TRBD2 (5 bases). CDR1 is SQVTM, CDR2 ANQGSEA, per germline. Between the trimmed V and J ends, which lost 1 base and 3 bases, there was a span of 8 bases. The length of the CDR3 is 13 residues. CDR3: CSVEGSGTDTQYF. The CDR3 nucleotides read TGCAGCGTTGAAGGGAGCGGTACAGATACGCAGTATTTT.

The chain has TRBV19 and TRBJ2-5; 7 bases agree with TRBD2. Trimming cost V 4 bases and J 1 base; bases outside gene matches: 9. In germline, CDR1 is LNHDA, CDR2 SQIVND (reference sequence). CDR3 length: 16 amino acids. The CDR3 reads CASSNWGLKSQETQYF. The CDR3 nucleotides read TGTGCCAGTAGTAATTGGGGACTAAAAAGCCAAGAGACCCAGTACTTC.

The CDR3 loop is CASSQDLTSGPIQETQYF. The CDR3 DNA sequence: TGCGCCAGCAGCCAAGATCTGACTAGCGGACCGATACAAGAGACCCAGTACTTC. This chain links TRBV4-1 with TRBJ2-5, with 9 bases lining up with TRBD2. The CDR3 runs to 18 residues. V lost 0 bases to trimming and J lost 2 bases; unmatched junction nucleotides: 10. Germline values: CDR1 MGHRA, CDR2 YSYEKL.

The chain recombines TRBV4-1 with TRBJ2-7; 7 bases map to TRBD2. The V gene's germline CDR1 is MGHRA and CDR2 YSYEKL. V shed 0 bases and J 3 bases; nucleotides not matched to a gene: 8. This CDR3 region has 16 residues. The CDR3 reads CASSQDLAAARYEQYF. The DNA of the CDR3 is TGCGCCAGCAGCCAAGATCTAGCGGCAGCTCGCTACGAGCAGTACTTC.

This chain uses TRBV6-5 with TRBJ1-2; D call uncertain. With 7 bases removed from V and 7 bases from J, the gap between germline ends came to 10 bases. The CDR3 sequence is 11 residues long. Per the germline V gene, CDR1 is MNHEY and CDR2 is SVGAGI. The CDR3 DNA reads TGTGCCAGCACCGACTCCTCTGGCTACACCTTC. Translating gives CASTDSSGYTF.

The chain recombines TRBV28 with TRBJ2-7; D is possibly TRBD1 (6 bases). Germline V gene sequence: CDR1 MDHEN, CDR2 SYDVKM. The CDR3 totals 14 residues. Trimming removed 10 bases from V and 4 bases from J, with 20 bases in between. CDR3 protein: CATCPFQGWYEQYF. As DNA, the CDR3 is TGTGCCACCTGCCCTTTTCAGGGGTGGTACGAGCAGTACTTC.

This clone has more than one count but fewer than ten. The chain carries TRBV7-8 and TRBJ1-2; D call uncertain. V dropped 5 bases and J dropped 0 bases, with 7 bases sitting between them. The CDR3 has 13 residues. The V gene's germline CDR1 is SGHVS and CDR2 FQNEAQ. The CDR3 protein is CASSELTNYGYTF. In DNA form, the CDR3 reads TGTGCCAGCAGCGAACTGACTAACTATGGCTACACCTTC.

This clone was picked up a small number of times. This chain links TRBV7-2 with TRBJ1-1, with D uncertain. In germline, CDR1 is SGHTA, CDR2 FQGNSA. This CDR3 is 14 amino acids long. V gave up 4 bases and J gave up 1 base, with 10 bases separating them. The CDR3 protein is CASSSLAGNTEAFF. Here the CDR3 DNA reads TGTGCCAGCAGCTCCCTCGCCGGGAACACTGAAGCTTTCTTT.

V gene TRBV7-2 combines with J gene TRBJ2-7; 9 nucleotides line up with TRBD2. This CDR3 comprises 15 residues. J gave up 2 bases and V 2 bases, and 4 bases lay outside the gene matches. CDR1 is SGHTA, CDR2 FQGNSA, per germline. DNA for the CDR3: TGTGCCAGCAGCTTACAAGCGGGAGGTCCCTACGAGCAGTACTTC. As protein: CASSLQAGGPYEQYF. Combining the CDR3 with reference TRBV7-2 and TRBJ2-7 gives the whole variable domain GAGVSQSPSNKVTEKGKDVELRCDPISGHTALYWYRQSLGQGLEFLIYFQGNSAPDKSGLPSDRFSAERTGGSVSTLTIQRTQQEDSAVYLCASSLQAGGPYEQYFGPGTRLTVT.

The V call is TRBV4-3, the J call TRBJ2-7, with D perhaps matching TRBD2 (6 bases). The V end was cut by 0 bases, the J end by 3 bases, with 9 bases between. The CDR3 totals 14 residues. Germline V gives CDR1 LGHNA, CDR2 YSLEER. CDR3 nucleotide sequence: TGCGCCAGCAGCCAAGAGACTAGATTCTACGAGCAGTACTTC. Its translation is CASSQETRFYEQYF.

This chain uses TRBV4-1 with TRBJ2-5, with TRBD2 as a possible D gene (6 bases). Germline V CDR1 and CDR2: MGHRA, YSYEKL. V gave up 1 base and J gave up 1 base, with 13 bases separating them. CDR3 length: 16 amino acids. The DNA of the CDR3 is TGCGCCAGCAGCCAAGGCGTTAGCGGCCCCCAAGAGACCCAGTACTTC. Amino acids: CASSQGVSGPQETQYF.

V is TRBV5-4 and J is TRBJ2-5; possibly TRBD2 for D (6 bases). Germline V CDR1 and CDR2: SGHNT, YYREEE (reference sequence). The CDR3 runs 14 residues. Trimming shortened V by 3 bases and J by 1 base, and 10 bases separated the two germline ends. CDR3: CASSYSGSQETQYF. The CDR3 coding sequence is TGTGCCAGCAGCTATAGCGGATCCCAAGAGACCCAGTACTTC.